These 19 T cell receptor beta chains were all obtained from the same sample, sequenced in a study of regulatory T cells in long-lasting Graves disease. The TCR beta library used iRepertoire HTBI primers with Arm-PCR amplification of CDR3. TCRdb fed the multiplex PCR reads into MiXCR, producing one record per CDR3 protein. Among roughly 610,000 distinct CDR3 sequences listed, approximately 15% were seen once. The time point was: newly diagnosed GD, antithyroid drugs for less than 3 months. RNA isolated from PBMCs was used to make the TCR library. These data were also reused for a study on T cells in Graves' hyperthyroidism and ophthalmopathy.

The source material was peripheral blood mononuclear cells (PBMCs), sampled at new diagnosis, from a patient treated with antithyroid drugs. Receptors originate from a woman aged 25-40 years with Graves disease.

The rearrangement links TRBV6-2 or TRBV6-3 to TRBJ1-3; tentatively, D is TRBD1 (6 bases). This CDR3 contains 16 residues. V was cut by 3 bases and J by 3 bases, with 15 bases left in between. The germline V gene has CDR1 MNHEY and CDR2 SVGEGT. CDR3 loop: CASSYSTGPIGNTIYF. The CDR3 bases are TGTGCCAGCAGTTATTCGACAGGCCCAATTGGAAACACCATATATTTT.

The chain combines TRBV10-3 with TRBJ2-1; 11 bases align to TRBD1. Trimming cost V 4 bases and J 4 bases; bases outside gene matches: 3. There are 15 residues in the CDR3. Germline V gives CDR1 ENHRY, CDR2 SYGVKD. The CDR3 bases are TGTGCCATCAGTGGGGGACAGGGGGGTTACAATGAGCAGTTCTTC. Its protein product is CAISGGQGGYNEQFF.

This clonotype was detected only a few times. The rearrangement uses TRBV5-1 and TRBJ2-1, with 7 bases lining up with TRBD1. Germline CDR1 reads SGHRS; CDR2 reads YFSETQ. This CDR3 has 17 residues. V trimming: 1 base; J trimming: 9 bases; junction bases outside the gene matches: 16. As DNA, the CDR3 is TGCGCCAGCAGCTTGAATATCCCGCGACAGGGTTCTGTTGAGCAGTTCTTC. Its translation: CASSLNIPRQGSVEQFF.

This clonotype was observed at least ten times. V gene TRBV2 combines with J gene TRBJ2-5; 11 positions match TRBD2. Looked up from germline, CDR1 is SNHLY and CDR2 is FYNNEI. J was trimmed by 7 bases and V by 2 bases; bases with no gene match: 3. The CDR3 covers 14 residues. Here the CDR3 reads CASSETGTSGTQYF. CDR3 sequence (DNA): TGTGCCAGCAGTGAAACCGGGACTAGCGGGACCCAGTACTTC.

This clonotype was recorded many times. The gene calls are TRBV12-3 or TRBV12-4 and TRBJ2-5, with TRBD1 identical over 7 bases. This CDR3 has 15 amino acids. Trimming removed 4 bases from V and 2 bases from J; junction bases left unmatched: 7. The CDR3, as DNA: TGTGCCAGCAGTTCGACAGGGCCCAGTCAAGAGACCCAGTACTTC. Translating it yields CASSSTGPSQETQYF.

This clonotype was seen repeatedly, ten times or more. This sequence joins TRBV28 and TRBJ1-6; D is possibly TRBD1 (6 bases). This CDR3 has 13 residues. Deletions cut 6 bases from V and 10 bases from J, with 13 bases between. CDR1 and CDR2 (germline): MDHEN, SYDVKM. The CDR3 spells CASRYRVGSPLHF. The CDR3 DNA is TGTGCCAGCAGGTACAGGGTAGGGTCACCCCTCCACTTT.

This clonotype was observed at least ten times. V gene TRBV10-3 combines with J gene TRBJ2-5, with TRBD1 matching over 10 bases. V lost 2 bases to trimming and J lost 2 bases; unmatched junction nucleotides: 5. Germline V lookup: CDR1 ENHRY, CDR2 SYGVKD. The CDR3 consists of 16 residues. CDR3 sequence: CAISEQGQGLQETQYF. For the CDR3, the DNA is TGTGCCATCAGTGAGCAGGGACAGGGGCTGCAAGAGACCCAGTACTTC.

This clonotype occurred many times. V gene TRBV15 combines with J gene TRBJ1-2; TRBD1 matches 10 bases. Trimming removed 5 bases from V and 7 bases from J; junction bases left unmatched: 13. The CDR3 is 16 amino acids. CDR1 and CDR2 (germline): LNHNV, YYDKDF (reference sequence). The CDR3 nucleotides are TGTGCCACCAGCGCACCGACAGGGGGCGTGCTTGGTGGCTACACCTTC. Its protein is CATSAPTGGVLGGYTF.

This clonotype came up many times. V gene TRBV5-1 combines with J gene TRBJ1-5, with TRBD1 matching 9 bases. Germline V gene sequence: CDR1 SGHRS, CDR2 YFSETQ. Trimming removed 1 base from V and 6 bases from J; junction bases left unmatched: 2. This CDR3 spans 14 amino acids. The CDR3 here is CASSLKTGGQPQHF. In nucleotides, the CDR3 is TGCGCCAGCAGCTTGAAGACAGGGGGTCAGCCCCAGCATTTT.

This clonotype was found many times. The rearrangement links TRBV14 to TRBJ2-5; 8 bases match TRBD1. The CDR3 runs 13 residues. Germline trimming cut 5 bases from V and 5 bases from J; bases unmatched to any gene: 4. From germline, CDR1 is SGHDN and CDR2 FVKESK. The CDR3 DNA follows: TGTGCCAGCAGCGTCCAGGGGGCCGAGACCCAGTACTTC. Its protein product is CASSVQGAETQYF.

As concerns this clonotype: One base away lies a much larger clone, so this may be a sequencing read error. CDR3 sequence (DNA): TGTGCCAGCAGTCGCCGGATAGCCAAAAACATTCAGTGCTTC. Encoded protein: CASSRRIAKNIQCF. The chain couples TRBV28 to TRBJ2-4; no definite D call. CDR3 size: 14 residues. Germline V gene sequence: CDR1 MDHEN, CDR2 SYDVKM. The whole variable domain, filled in from reference TRBV28 and TRBJ2-4, reads DVKVTQSSRYLVKRTGEKVFLECVQDMDHENMFWYRQDPGLGLRLIYFSYDVKMKEKGDIPEGYSVSREKKERFSLILESASTNQTSMYLCASSRRIAKNIQCFGAGTRLSVL.

Many counts were recorded for this clonotype. The V gene is TRBV28, the J gene TRBJ1-5; D remains ambiguous. Germline lookup yields CDR1 MDHEN and CDR2 SYDVKM. The CDR3 extends over 18 amino acids. Between the trimmed V and J ends, which lost 6 bases and 5 bases, there was a span of 26 bases. DNA of the CDR3: TGTGCCAGCAGCTTGGGCCCCTCTCGCTGGGCCTCGGATCAGCCCCAGCATTTT. Amino acid sequence: CASSLGPSRWASDQPQHF.

This clonotype has at least ten counts. The chain recombines TRBV6-1 with TRBJ2-3; D might be TRBD1 (5 bases). Trimming cost V 4 bases and J 7 bases, with 21 bases left between them. Germline CDR1 and CDR2: MNHNS and SASEGT. This CDR3 is 16 amino acids long. The CDR3 coding sequence is TGTGCCAGCAGTGGACAGCTTGGTGCGATCGCACATACGCAGTATTTT. Amino acids: CASSGQLGAIAHTQYF.

The table lists this clonotype with a few counts. CDR3 DNA: TGTGCCAGCAGCGTAGATCTTGGAAGAGAAGCTTTCTTT. Protein product: CASSVDLGREAFF. The chain links TRBV9 to TRBJ1-1; D not certain. Deletions cut 0 bases from V and 8 bases from J, with 11 bases between. The germline gives CDR1 SGDLS, CDR2 YYNGEE. The CDR3 length is 13 residues.

This clonotype came up many times. The chain recombines TRBV24-1 with TRBJ1-5; D call uncertain. The germline V gene encodes CDR1 KGHDR and CDR2 SFDVKD. This CDR3 contains 13 residues. V was cut by 7 bases and J by 8 bases, with 14 bases left in between. The CDR3 here is CATRLDRAEPQHF. CDR3 nucleotide sequence: TGTGCCACCAGGCTCGATCGTGCCGAGCCCCAGCATTTT.

The table lists this clonotype with many counts. The chain uses TRBV11-2 and TRBJ1-4; D might be TRBD1 (5 bases). The germline V and J ends were trimmed by 3 bases and 8 bases, with 13 bases remaining between them. The CDR3 length is 14 residues. The V gene's germline CDR1 is SGHAT and CDR2 FQNNGV. As DNA, the CDR3 is TGTGCCAGCAGCTTTCTGGGGGAGAAGGAAAAACTGTTTTTT. Protein: CASSFLGEKEKLFF. The full variable domain, in which reference TRBV11-2 and TRBJ1-4 provide the parts outside the CDR3, is EAGVAQSPRYKIIEKRQSVAFWCNPISGHATLYWYQQILGQGPKLLIQFQNNGVVDDSQLPKDRFSAERLKGVDSTLKIQPAKLEDSAVYLCASSFLGEKEKLFFGSGTQLSVL.

This clonotype was found many times. The J gene is TRBJ2-7, the V gene TRBV7-8; 10 bases are a match to TRBD2. The CDR3 runs 15 residues. Germline values: CDR1 SGHVS, CDR2 FQNEAQ. Trimming at V came to 0 bases and at J to 6 bases, leaving 5 bases not matched to a gene. CDR3 in amino acids: CASSLALAGDGEQYF. CDR3 sequence (DNA): TGTGCCAGCAGCTTAGCTCTAGCGGGAGACGGCGAGCAGTACTTC.

A few counts support this clonotype. V usage is TRBV20-1 and J usage is TRBJ1-4; D gene ambiguous. From germline, CDR1 is DFQATT and CDR2 SNEGSKA (reference sequence). V shed 5 bases and J shed 6 bases, with 10 bases lying between them. CDR3 length: 12 residues. The CDR3 reads CSAPKTDEKLFF. Written as DNA, the CDR3 is TGCAGTGCTCCAAAGACGGATGAAAAACTGTTTTTT.

A word on this clonotype: The CDR3 does not close with the conserved phenylalanine or tryptophan, likely indicating a read error. This chain connects TRBV28 to TRBJ1-5, with a tentative D call TRBD1 (5 bases). CDR3 length: 15 amino acids. V was pared by 6 bases and J by 5 bases, with 17 bases between. The germline gives CDR1 MDHEN, CDR2 SYDVKM. CDR3 sequence reads: CASSQGPHSYQPQHS. In DNA form, the CDR3 reads TGTGCCAGCAGCCAGGGACCCCACTCCTATCAGCCCCAGCATTCT.